Many counts were recorded for the clone carrying this T cell receptor (beta chain). What it recognizes is unknown. Total RNA amounting to roughly 0.5 ug was the source from which TCR beta cDNA was made with a constant-region primer. Modified slightly, ARM-PCR produced TCR beta libraries over three nested multiplex PCR rounds. In TCRdb, the multiplex PCR reads were re-called with MiXCR into one record per CDR3 protein. The sample lists some 120,000 distinct CDR3 sequences, roughly 69% seen once, with roughly a tenth in the top ten. Co-extraction of RNA and DNA was performed on about 19-32 mg of unsorted bulk tissue. At sampling, these chronic HBV carriers had received no treatment. The data were obtained in a study of tumor-infiltrating lymphocytes in primary liver carcinoma. Study information: These patients were men and women whose ages were 30 to 69 years.

Regarding the study as a whole: Just around 7-25% of top clones spanned all five tumor regions.

Sequenced material: liver tumor tissue from sampling region 1. Subset denoted: tumor region T1, superior pole. The sequence was collected from an older woman with primary liver carcinoma and hepatitis B virus infection.

In nucleotides, the CDR3 is TGTGCCAGCAGCAGGACAGGGGACGGGGCCTTCGACATTCAGTACTTC. It encodes CASSRTGDGAFDIQYF. The chain joins TRBV6-1 to TRBJ2-4; 9 bases match TRBD1. The V segment lost 6 bases and the J segment 8 bases; nucleotides outside the gene matches: 14. The CDR3 consists of 16 residues. Germline-derived CDR1 and CDR2 are MNHNS and SASEGT.